This T cell receptor (beta chain) was profiled in a study of T cells in Graves' hyperthyroidism and ophthalmopathy. As for the study in general: At the time of initial diagnosis and before any treatment, peripheral blood was collected.

Authors of the study amplified TCR beta CDR3 regions from RNA transcripts. Primed by the HTBI set, a first-round RT-PCR was run on the TCR CDR3. One entry per CDR3 protein results from TCRdb running MiXCR on the multiplex PCR reads. The data hold over 700,000 distinct CDR3 sequences, with roughly a sixth observed a single time. This CDR3 spans 15 amino acids. Trimming took 6 bases from V and 4 from J; bases not matched to a gene: 7. CDR1 is SGDLS and CDR2 is YYNGEE in the germline V gene. The TCR comes from a woman aged 50 to 60 with Graves' hyperthyroidism that later progressed to Graves' ophthalmopathy. The chain employs TRBV9 and TRBJ2-2, with 9 bases matching TRBD1. Sequencing was performed on blood. CDR3: CASKGGTGFTGELFF. The DNA of the CDR3 is TGTGCCAGCAAGGGGGGGACAGGGTTCACCGGGGAGCTGTTTTTT.